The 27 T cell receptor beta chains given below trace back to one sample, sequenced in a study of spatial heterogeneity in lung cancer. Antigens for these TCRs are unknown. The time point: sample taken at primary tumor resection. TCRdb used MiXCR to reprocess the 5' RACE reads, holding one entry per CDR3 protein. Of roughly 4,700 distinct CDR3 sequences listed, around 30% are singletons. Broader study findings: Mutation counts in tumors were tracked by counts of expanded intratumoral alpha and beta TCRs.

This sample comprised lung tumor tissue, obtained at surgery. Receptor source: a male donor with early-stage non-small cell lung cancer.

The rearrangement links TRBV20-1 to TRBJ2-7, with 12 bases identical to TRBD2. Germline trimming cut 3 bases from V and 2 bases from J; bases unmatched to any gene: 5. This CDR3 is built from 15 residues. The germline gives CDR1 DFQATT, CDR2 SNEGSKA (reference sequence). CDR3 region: CSARFGLAGTYEQYF. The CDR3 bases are TGCAGTGCTAGGTTCGGACTAGCGGGAACCTACGAGCAGTACTTC.

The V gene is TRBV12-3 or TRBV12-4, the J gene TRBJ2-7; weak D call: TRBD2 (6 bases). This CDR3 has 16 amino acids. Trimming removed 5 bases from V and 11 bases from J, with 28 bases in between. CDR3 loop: CASSPAQELPSAGKYF. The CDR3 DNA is TGTGCCAGCAGTCCCGCGCAGGAGCTTCCATCCGCGGGAAAGTACTTC.

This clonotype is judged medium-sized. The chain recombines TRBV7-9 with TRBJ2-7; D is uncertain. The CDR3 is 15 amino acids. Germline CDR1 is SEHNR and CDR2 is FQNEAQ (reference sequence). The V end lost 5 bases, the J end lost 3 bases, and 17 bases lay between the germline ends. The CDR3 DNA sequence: TGTGCCAGCAGCCCGGACGGAGCCTCGGGCTACGAGCAGTACTTC. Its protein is CASSPDGASGYEQYF.

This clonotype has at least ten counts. This chain's CDR3 is CASSKQDTQYF. CDR3 coding DNA: TGTGCCAGCAGCAAGCAAGATACGCAGTATTTT. J is TRBJ2-3 and V is TRBV7-8, with unresolved D. V was shortened by 5 bases and J by 5 bases, with 5 bases between the two germline ends. Germline assignment: CDR1 SGHVS and CDR2 FQNEAQ. The CDR3 is made up of 11 amino acids.

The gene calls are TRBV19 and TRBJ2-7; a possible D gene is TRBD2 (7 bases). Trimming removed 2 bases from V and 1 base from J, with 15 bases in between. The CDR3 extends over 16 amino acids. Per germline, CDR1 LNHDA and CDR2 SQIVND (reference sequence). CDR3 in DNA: TGTGCCAGTAGTATAAGAGGGAGGGACATGTCCTACGAGCAGTACTTC. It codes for CASSIRGRDMSYEQYF.

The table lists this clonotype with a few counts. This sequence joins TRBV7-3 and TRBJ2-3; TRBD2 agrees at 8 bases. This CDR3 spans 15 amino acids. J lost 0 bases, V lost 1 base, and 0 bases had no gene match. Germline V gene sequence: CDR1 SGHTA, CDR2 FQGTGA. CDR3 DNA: TGTGCCAGCAGCTTAAGCGGGAGGAGCACAGATACGCAGTATTTT. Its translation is CASSLSGRSTDTQYF.

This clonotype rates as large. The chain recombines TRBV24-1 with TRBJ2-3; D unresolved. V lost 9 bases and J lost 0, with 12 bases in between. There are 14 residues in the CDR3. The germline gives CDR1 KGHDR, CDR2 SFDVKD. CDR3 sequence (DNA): TGTGCCACCGCCGGGTCCTATAGCACAGATACGCAGTATTTT. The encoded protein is CATAGSYSTDTQYF.

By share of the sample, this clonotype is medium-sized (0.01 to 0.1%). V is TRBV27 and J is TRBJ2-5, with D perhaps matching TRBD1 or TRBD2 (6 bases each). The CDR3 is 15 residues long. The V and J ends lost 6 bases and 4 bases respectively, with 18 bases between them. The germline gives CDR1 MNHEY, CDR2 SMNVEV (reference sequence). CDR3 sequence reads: CASRPLGAGGETQYF. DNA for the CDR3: TGTGCCAGCAGGCCCCTGGGGGCCGGGGGAGAGACCCAGTACTTC.

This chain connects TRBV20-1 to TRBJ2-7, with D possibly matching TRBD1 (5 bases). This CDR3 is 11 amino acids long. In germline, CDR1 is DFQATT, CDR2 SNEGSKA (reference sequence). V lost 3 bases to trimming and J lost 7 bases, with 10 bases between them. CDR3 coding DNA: TGCAGTGCTAGCCTAAACAGGGAGCAGTACTTC. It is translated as CSASLNREQYF.

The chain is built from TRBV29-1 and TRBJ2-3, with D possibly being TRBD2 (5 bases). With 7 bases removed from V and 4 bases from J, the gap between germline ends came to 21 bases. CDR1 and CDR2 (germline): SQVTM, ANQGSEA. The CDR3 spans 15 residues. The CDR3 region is CSAQLGGKIADTQYF. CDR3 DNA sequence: TGCAGCGCCCAACTAGGTGGGAAGATCGCAGATACGCAGTATTTT.

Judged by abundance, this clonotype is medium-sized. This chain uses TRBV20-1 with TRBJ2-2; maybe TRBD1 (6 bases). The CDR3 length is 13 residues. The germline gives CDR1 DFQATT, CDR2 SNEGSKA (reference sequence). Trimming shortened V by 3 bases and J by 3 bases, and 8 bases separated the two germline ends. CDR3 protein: CSARAGDTGELFF. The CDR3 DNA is TGCAGTGCTAGGGCAGGGGACACCGGGGAGCTGTTTTTT.

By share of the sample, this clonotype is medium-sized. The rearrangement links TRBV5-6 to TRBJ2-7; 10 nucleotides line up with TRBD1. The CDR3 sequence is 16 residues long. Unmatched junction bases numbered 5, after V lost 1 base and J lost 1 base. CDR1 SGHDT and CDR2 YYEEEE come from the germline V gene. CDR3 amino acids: CASSLISGQGSYEQYF. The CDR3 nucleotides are TGTGCCAGCAGCTTGATATCGGGACAGGGGTCCTACGAGCAGTACTTC.

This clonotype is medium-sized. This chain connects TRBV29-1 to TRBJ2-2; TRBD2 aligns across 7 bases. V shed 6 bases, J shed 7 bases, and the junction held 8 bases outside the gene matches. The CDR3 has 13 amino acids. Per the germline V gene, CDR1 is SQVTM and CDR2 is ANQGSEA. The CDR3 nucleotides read TGCAGCGTCCCGAGCAGCGGGATCGGGGAGCTGTTTTTT. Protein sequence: CSVPSSGIGELFF.

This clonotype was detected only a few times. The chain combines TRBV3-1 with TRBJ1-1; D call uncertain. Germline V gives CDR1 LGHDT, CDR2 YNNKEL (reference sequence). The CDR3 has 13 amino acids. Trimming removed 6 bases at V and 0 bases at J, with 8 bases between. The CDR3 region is CASRHHLNTEAFF. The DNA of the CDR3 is TGTGCCAGCAGACACCACCTGAACACTGAAGCTTTCTTT.

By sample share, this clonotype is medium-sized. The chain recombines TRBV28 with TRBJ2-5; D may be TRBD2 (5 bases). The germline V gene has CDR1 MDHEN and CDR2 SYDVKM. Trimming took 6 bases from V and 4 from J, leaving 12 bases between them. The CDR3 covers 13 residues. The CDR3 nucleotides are TGTGCCAGCAGCCTGAATAGCGTAGAGACCCAGTACTTC. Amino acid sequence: CASSLNSVETQYF.

Written as DNA, the CDR3 is TGTGCCAGCAGCCCCCTAGCGGGGATCTACTACAATGAGCAGTTCTTC. Its protein product is CASSPLAGIYYNEQFF. The chain joins TRBV28 to TRBJ2-1; 9 nucleotides agree with TRBD2. Per germline, CDR1 MDHEN and CDR2 SYDVKM. CDR3 length: 16 amino acids. J was trimmed by 3 bases and V by 6 bases; bases with no gene match: 9.

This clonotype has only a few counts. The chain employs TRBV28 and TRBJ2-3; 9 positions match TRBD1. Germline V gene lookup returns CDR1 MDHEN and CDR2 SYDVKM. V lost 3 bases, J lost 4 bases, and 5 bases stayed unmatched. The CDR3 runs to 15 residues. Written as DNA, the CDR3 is TGTGCCAGCAGTTTCGGCGGACAGGGGTCAGATACGCAGTATTTT. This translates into CASSFGGQGSDTQYF.

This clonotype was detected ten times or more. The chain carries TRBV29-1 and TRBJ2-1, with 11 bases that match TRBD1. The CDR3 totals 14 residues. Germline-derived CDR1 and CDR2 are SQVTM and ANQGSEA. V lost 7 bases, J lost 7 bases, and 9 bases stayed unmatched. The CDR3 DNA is TGCAGCGCCTGGAACCGGGACAGGGGGAATGAGCAGTTCTTC. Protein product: CSAWNRDRGNEQFF.

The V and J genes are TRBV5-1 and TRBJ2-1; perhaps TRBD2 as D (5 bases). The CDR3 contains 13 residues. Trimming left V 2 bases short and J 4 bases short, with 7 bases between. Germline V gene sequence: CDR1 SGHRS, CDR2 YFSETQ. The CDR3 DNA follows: TGCGCCAGCAGCTTCGGGATATACAATGAGCAGTTCTTC. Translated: CASSFGIYNEQFF.

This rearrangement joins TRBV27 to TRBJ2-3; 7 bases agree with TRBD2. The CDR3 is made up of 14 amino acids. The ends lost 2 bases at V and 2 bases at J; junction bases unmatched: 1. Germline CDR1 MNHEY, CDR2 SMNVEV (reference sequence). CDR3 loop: CASSLSGATDTQYF. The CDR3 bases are TGTGCCAGCAGTTTAAGCGGGGCCACAGATACGCAGTATTTT.

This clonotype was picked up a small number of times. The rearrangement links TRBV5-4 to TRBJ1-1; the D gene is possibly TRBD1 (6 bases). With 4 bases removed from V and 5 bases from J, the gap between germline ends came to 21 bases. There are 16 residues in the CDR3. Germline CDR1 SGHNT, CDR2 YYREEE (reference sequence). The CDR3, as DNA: TGTGCCAGCAGCACTACTGGGGGGGCAGAGGATACTGAAGCTTTCTTT. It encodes CASSTTGGAEDTEAFF.

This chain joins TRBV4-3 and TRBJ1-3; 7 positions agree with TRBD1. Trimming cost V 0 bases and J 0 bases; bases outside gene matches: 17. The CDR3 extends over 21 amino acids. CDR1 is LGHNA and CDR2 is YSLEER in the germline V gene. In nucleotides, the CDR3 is TGCGCCAGCAGCCAAGATCTTCTGGGGACAGCGCACCTTTTCTCTGGAAACACCATATATTTT. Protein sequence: CASSQDLLGTAHLFSGNTIYF.

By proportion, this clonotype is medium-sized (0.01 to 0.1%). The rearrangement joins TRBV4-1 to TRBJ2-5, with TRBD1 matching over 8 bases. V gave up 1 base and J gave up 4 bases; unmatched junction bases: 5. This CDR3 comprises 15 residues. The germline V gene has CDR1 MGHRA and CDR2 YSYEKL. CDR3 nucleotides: TGCGCCAGCAGCCAAGGCAGGGGGCGCGTAGAGACCCAGTACTTC. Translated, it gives CASSQGRGRVETQYF.

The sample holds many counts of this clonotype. CDR3 sequence reads: CASSDGKGSGNTIYF. The CDR3 DNA follows: TGTGCCAGCAGCGACGGGAAGGGCTCTGGAAACACCATATATTTT. The chain joins TRBV12-3 or TRBV12-4 to TRBJ1-3; D remains ambiguous. V was cut by 6 bases and J by 0 bases, with 12 bases left in between. The CDR3 spans 15 residues.

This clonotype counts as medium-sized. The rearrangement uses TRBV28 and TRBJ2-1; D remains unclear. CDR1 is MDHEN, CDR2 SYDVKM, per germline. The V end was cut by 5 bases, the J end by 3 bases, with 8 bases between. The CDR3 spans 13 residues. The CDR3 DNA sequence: TGTGCCAGCAGTCCGGCCCACTACAATGAGCAGTTCTTC. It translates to CASSPAHYNEQFF.

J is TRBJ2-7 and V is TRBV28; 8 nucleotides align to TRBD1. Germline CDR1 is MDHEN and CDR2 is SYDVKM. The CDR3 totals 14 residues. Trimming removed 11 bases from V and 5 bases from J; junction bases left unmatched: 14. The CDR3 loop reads CASNPGTGPHEQYF. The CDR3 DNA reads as TGTGCCTCCAACCCCGGGACAGGTCCCCACGAGCAGTACTTC.

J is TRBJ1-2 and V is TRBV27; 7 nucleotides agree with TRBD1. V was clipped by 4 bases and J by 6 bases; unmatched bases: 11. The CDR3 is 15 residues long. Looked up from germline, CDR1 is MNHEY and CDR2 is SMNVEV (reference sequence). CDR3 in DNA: TGTGCCAGCAGTTCAACACGACAGGGAGTGGATGGCTACACCTTC. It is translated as CASSSTRQGVDGYTF.